Each of the 26 T cell receptor beta chains below was sequenced from the same sample in a study of shared clonotypes between healthy human individuals. The repertoire was sequenced with immunoSEQ multiplex PCR; TCRdb's copy has only in-frame clones and lacks some. This sample has just over 2,000,000 clones; around 95% occur once, and the top ten carry 0.13%. The sample consisted of naive CD4+ T cells sorted from blood. Documented subset: CD45RA+ positively selected. The origin of the receptors is a man younger than 35 in good health.

Ten or more counts support this clone. The genes are TRBV4-1 and TRBJ2-2; 10 nucleotides line up with TRBD2. Germline V gene data show CDR1 as MGHRA and CDR2 as YSYEKL. With 0 bases clipped from V and 2 bases from J, the junction kept 6 bases outside the gene matches. The CDR3 contains 18 residues. The CDR3 DNA reads as TGCGCCAGCAGCCAAGATGTGATAGCGGGGGGAAACACCGGGGAGCTGTTTTTT. This sequence encodes CASSQDVIAGGNTGELFF.

This chain links TRBV19 with TRBJ1-1; no definite D call. Germline V gene sequence: CDR1 LNHDA, CDR2 SQIVND (reference sequence). This CDR3 region has 14 residues. V was trimmed by 4 bases and J by 5 bases, leaving 14 bases between them. CDR3 residues: CASSNGRLGTEAFF. CDR3 nucleotide sequence: TGTGCCAGTAGTAATGGCAGATTAGGTACTGAAGCTTTCTTT. Full variable domain (outside the CDR3, taken from reference TRBV19 and TRBJ1-1): DGGITQSPKYLFRKEGQNVTLSCEQNLNHDAMYWYRQDPGQGLRLIYYSQIVNDFQKGDIAEGYSVSREKKESFPLTVTSAQKNPTAFYLCASSNGRLGTEAFFGQGTRLTVV.

The chain has TRBV11-3 and TRBJ2-1, with 12 bases identical to TRBD2. CDR3 size: 16 residues. The germline CDR1 and CDR2 sequences are SGHNT and YENEEA. The J segment lost 7 bases and the V segment lost 5 bases, leaving 9 bases of the junction unmatched. The CDR3 bases are TGTGCCAGCAGCCCAAGCCTAGCGGGGGGGTGGAATGAGCAGTTCTTC. Residues: CASSPSLAGGWNEQFF. Combining the CDR3 with reference TRBV11-3 and TRBJ2-1 gives the whole variable domain EAGVVQSPRYKIIEKKQPVAFWCNPISGHNTLYWYLQNLGQGPELLIRYENEEAVDDSQLPKDRFSAERLKGVDSTLKIQPAELGDSAVYLCASSPSLAGGWNEQFFGPGTRLTVL.

For the CDR3, the DNA is TGCGCCAGCAGCCAAGATCTAGCGGGATCGGGCGAGCAGTACTTC. This encodes CASSQDLAGSGEQYF. This sequence joins TRBV4-1 and TRBJ2-7, with TRBD2 identical over 9 bases. V was pared by 0 bases and J by 6 bases, with 6 bases of the junction left unmatched. Germline V gene data show CDR1 as MGHRA and CDR2 as YSYEKL. This CDR3 has 15 residues.

The genes are TRBV18 and TRBJ2-5; 7 bases line up with TRBD1. The CDR3 totals 13 residues. The V and J ends lost 3 bases and 3 bases, in that order; junction bases with no gene match: 1. CDR1 and CDR2 from the germline V gene are KGHSH and LQKENI. The CDR3 nucleotides read TGTGCCAGCTCACCGGACAGGAAAGAGACCCAGTACTTC. Translated: CASSPDRKETQYF.

The chain joins TRBV18 to TRBJ2-3, with 8 nucleotides matching TRBD2. The germline V gene has CDR1 KGHSH and CDR2 LQKENI. The CDR3 runs to 16 residues. The J segment lost 6 bases and the V segment lost 0 bases, leaving 8 bases of the junction unmatched. The CDR3 nucleotides are TGTGCCAGCTCACCACCGGCGGGGGGCAGTGGGGATACGCAGTATTTT. This sequence encodes CASSPPAGGSGDTQYF.

The V gene is TRBV5-8, the J gene TRBJ2-7; tentative D call: TRBD1 (6 bases). CDR3 length: 14 residues. Looked up from germline, CDR1 is SGHTS and CDR2 is YDEGEE. V lost 0 bases, J lost 4 bases, and 11 bases lay in between. CDR3 protein: CASSLGQVRYEQYF. The CDR3 coding sequence is TGTGCCAGCAGCTTGGGACAGGTTAGATACGAGCAGTACTTC.

The V gene is TRBV9, the J gene TRBJ2-7, with D possibly TRBD1 on 6 matching bases. The V gene lost 2 bases and the J gene lost 1 base, with 13 bases spanning the gap. The CDR3 is 15 amino acids. The germline gives CDR1 SGDLS, CDR2 YYNGEE. The CDR3 here is CASSVTGSFSYEQYF. The CDR3 DNA follows: TGTGCCAGCAGCGTCACAGGGTCGTTTTCCTACGAGCAGTACTTC.

The chain uses TRBV5-6 and TRBJ2-1, with 8 bases that match TRBD1. V gave up 2 bases and J gave up 12 bases; unmatched junction bases: 13. The germline CDR1 and CDR2 sequences are SGHDT and YYEEEE. The CDR3 is made up of 15 amino acids. The CDR3 nucleotides are TGTGCCAGCAGCTTCGGAATCGGACAGGGCTTAGCGCAGTTCTTC. Encoded protein: CASSFGIGQGLAQFF. Full variable domain (outside the CDR3, taken from reference TRBV5-6 and TRBJ2-1): DAGVTQSPTHLIKTRGQQVTLRCSPKSGHDTVSWYQQALGQGPQFIFQYYEEEERQRGNFPDRFSGHQFPNYSSELNVNALLLGDSALYLCASSFGIGQGLAQFFGPGTRLTVL.

The chain links TRBV7-6 to TRBJ2-3; D remains unclear. Germline V lookup: CDR1 SGHVS, CDR2 FNYEAQ. This CDR3 region has 15 residues. V was pared by 4 bases and J by 0 bases, with 11 bases between. The CDR3 bases are TGTGCCAGCAGCTCGGGTGGCGGTAGCACAGATACGCAGTATTTT. Protein: CASSSGGGSTDTQYF.

Of note for this clone: Distinct nucleotide sequences in the sample also encode this CDR3. The chain combines TRBV7-9 with TRBJ2-7; D not resolved. Trimming took off 0 bases at V and 6 bases at J, with 3 bases between the two ends. CDR1 and CDR2 from the germline V gene are SEHNR and FQNEAQ (reference sequence). CDR3 size: 11 residues. CDR3 DNA sequence: TGTGCCAGCAGCTTAGCCGGCGAGCAGTACTTC. Protein: CASSLAGEQYF. Combining the CDR3 with reference TRBV7-9 and TRBJ2-7 gives the whole variable domain DTGVSQNPRHKITKRGQNVTFRCDPISEHNRLYWYRQTLGQGPEFLTYFQNEAQLEKSRLLSDRFSAERPKGSFSTLEIQRTEQGDSAMYLCASSLAGEQYFGPGTRLTVT.

The chain employs TRBV5-8 and TRBJ1-3; D uncertain. The germline gives CDR1 SGHTS, CDR2 YDEGEE. This CDR3 comprises 15 residues. Trimming removed 4 bases from V and 1 base from J, with 12 bases in between. CDR3 bases: TGTGCCAGCAGCCCTCGGGAAGCTTCTGGAAACACCATATATTTT. Its translation: CASSPREASGNTIYF.

The genes are TRBV9 and TRBJ2-5; no reliable D call. The CDR3 extends over 13 amino acids. Germline CDR1 and CDR2: SGDLS and YYNGEE. The germline V and J ends were trimmed by 4 bases and 0 bases, with 7 bases remaining between them. CDR3: CASSTTDQETQYF. The CDR3, as DNA: TGTGCCAGCAGCACCACGGACCAAGAGACCCAGTACTTC.

This rearrangement joins TRBV9 to TRBJ2-2, with D unresolved. CDR1 is SGDLS, CDR2 YYNGEE, per germline. V lost 3 bases and J lost 6, with 6 bases in between. The CDR3 extends over 12 amino acids. This chain's CDR3 is CASSALAGELFF. CDR3 DNA sequence: TGTGCCAGCAGCGCCCTAGCCGGGGAGCTGTTTTTT.

The rearrangement links TRBV6-1 to TRBJ1-1; 9 nucleotides line up with TRBD1. Germline V gene lookup returns CDR1 MNHNS and CDR2 SASEGT. Unmatched junction bases numbered 2, after V lost 5 bases and J lost 4 bases. This CDR3 is built from 13 residues. The CDR3 sequence is CASSHRGLTEAFF. The CDR3 nucleotides read TGTGCCAGCAGTCACAGGGGGCTCACTGAAGCTTTCTTT.

This rearrangement joins TRBV5-1 to TRBJ1-4; 10 bases fit TRBD1. CDR1 is SGHRS and CDR2 is YFSETQ in the germline V gene. Trimming took 3 bases from V and 6 from J; bases not matched to a gene: 5. The CDR3 covers 15 residues. The CDR3 region has the DNA TGCGCCAGCAGCTGGGGACAGGGGCCGGATGAAAAACTGTTTTTT. It specifies CASSWGQGPDEKLFF.

The chain uses TRBV9 and TRBJ1-4, with TRBD1 matching over 7 bases. The germline V gene encodes CDR1 SGDLS and CDR2 YYNGEE. The CDR3 runs 16 residues. Trimming cost V 0 bases and J 3 bases; bases outside gene matches: 5. The CDR3 region has the DNA TGTGCCAGCAGCGTAGGAGGGGGCGGTCCTAATGAAAAACTGTTTTTT. It codes for CASSVGGGGPNEKLFF.

The J gene is TRBJ2-3, the V gene TRBV11-2, with 7 bases lining up with TRBD1. Per germline, CDR1 SGHAT and CDR2 FQNNGV. V shed 3 bases and J 2 bases; nucleotides not matched to a gene: 2. This CDR3 is built from 14 residues. Here the CDR3 DNA reads TGTGCCAGCAGCTTTGGACAGGCCACAGATACGCAGTATTTT. This translates into CASSFGQATDTQYF.

As for this clone: The sample has other DNA sequences that encode this CDR3 too. The CDR3 loop is CASSLGSIGSYEQYF. In DNA, the CDR3 is TGTGCCAGCAGTTTGGGGTCGATTGGCTCCTACGAGCAGTACTTC. The rearrangement joins TRBV27 to TRBJ2-7, with D hard to call. Trimming left V 3 bases short and J 0 bases short, with 12 bases between. This CDR3 is 15 amino acids long. Per germline, CDR1 MNHEY and CDR2 SMNVEV (reference sequence).

The chain has TRBV6-5 and TRBJ2-7; 7 nucleotides agree with TRBD1. The CDR3 extends over 12 amino acids. Germline-derived CDR1 and CDR2 are MNHEY and SVGAGI. Germline trimming cut 5 bases from V and 7 bases from J; bases unmatched to any gene: 5. The CDR3 is CASSRQGKEQYF. DNA for the CDR3: TGTGCCAGCAGTCGACAGGGCAAGGAGCAGTACTTC.

For this clone: Germline is not matched at one junction end, which may reflect a read error. At the DNA level, this CDR3 is encoded by other sequences in the same sample as well. V usage is TRBV7-7 and J usage is TRBJ1-1; D gene uncertain. Germline V gene lookup returns CDR1 SSHAT and CDR2 FNYEAQ (reference sequence). This CDR3 is built from 13 residues. The CDR3 is CASSLSLNTEAFF. CDR3 nucleotides: TGTGCTAGCAGCTTATCGTTGAACACTGAAGCTTTCTTT. Together with reference TRBV7-7 and TRBJ1-1, the CDR3 gives the full variable domain: GAGVSQSPRYKVTKRGQDVTLRCDPISSHATLYWYQQALGQGPEFLTYFNYEAQPDKSGLPSDRFSAERPEGSISTLTIQRTEQRDSAMYRCASSLSLNTEAFFGQGTRLTVV.

V gene TRBV19 combines with J gene TRBJ2-7, with D perhaps assigned TRBD1 or TRBD2 (5 bases each). The CDR3 covers 13 residues. Deletions cut 6 bases from V and 4 bases from J, with 13 bases between. CDR1 LNHDA and CDR2 SQIVND come from the germline V gene (reference sequence). Here the CDR3 reads CASSGTDGYEQYF. Written as DNA, the CDR3 is TGTGCCAGTAGCGGGACCGACGGGTACGAGCAGTACTTC.

The CDR3 loop is CASSARSSGAPYQETQYF. For the CDR3, the DNA is TGTGCCAGCAGCGCCCGTTCTTCGGGGGCCCCGTACCAAGAGACCCAGTACTTC. The chain recombines TRBV9 with TRBJ2-5, with D possibly called TRBD1 or TRBD2 (6 bases each). Germline V CDR1 and CDR2: SGDLS, YYNGEE. This CDR3 has 18 residues. Trimming left V 3 bases short and J 0 bases short, with 21 bases between.

This chain uses TRBV15 with TRBJ1-2; tentatively, D is TRBD1 (5 bases). CDR3 length: 14 residues. CDR1 is LNHNV, CDR2 YYDKDF, per germline (reference sequence). V gave up 5 bases and J gave up 2 bases, with 12 bases separating them. In DNA form, the CDR3 reads TGTGCCACCAGCTTAACGACAGCGAACTATGGCTACACCTTC. This gives the protein CATSLTTANYGYTF.

CDR3 in amino acids: CSVKAESSSYNEQFF. In DNA, the CDR3 is TGCAGCGTTAAAGCGGAGTCATCTTCCTACAATGAGCAGTTCTTC. The rearrangement uses TRBV29-1 and TRBJ2-1; the D gene is possibly TRBD2 (5 bases). The CDR3 totals 15 residues. Germline V gene lookup returns CDR1 SQVTM and CDR2 ANQGSEA. The ends were cut back, 5 bases at V and 1 base at J, with 15 bases in the middle.

The rearrangement uses TRBV6-5 and TRBJ2-5; tentative D call: TRBD2 (6 bases). The CDR3 loop spans 14 amino acids. V dropped 0 bases and J dropped 5 bases, with 10 bases sitting between them. Per germline, CDR1 MNHEY and CDR2 SVGAGI. DNA of the CDR3: TGTGCCAGCAGTTACTCGGGAGGCTACGAGACCCAGTACTTC. Protein sequence: CASSYSGGYETQYF.